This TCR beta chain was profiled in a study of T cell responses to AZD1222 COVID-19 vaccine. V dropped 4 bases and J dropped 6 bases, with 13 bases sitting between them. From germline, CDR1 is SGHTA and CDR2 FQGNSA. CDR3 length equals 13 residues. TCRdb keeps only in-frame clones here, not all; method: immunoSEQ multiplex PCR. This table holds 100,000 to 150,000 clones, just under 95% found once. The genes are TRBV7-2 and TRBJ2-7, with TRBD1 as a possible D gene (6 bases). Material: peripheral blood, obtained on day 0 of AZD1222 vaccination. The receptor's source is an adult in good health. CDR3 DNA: TGTGCCAGCAGCTCGCAGGGGTTGGGCGAGCAGTACTTC. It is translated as CASSSQGLGEQYF.